These T cell receptor beta chains were read from a single sample in a study of T cell repertoires in cytomegalovirus infection. TCRdb reprocessed the reads via MiXCR and lists one record per CDR3 protein. The sample shows fewer than 700,000 distinct CDR3 sequences, 20% to 25% of them seen only once. Material for sequencing was CD8+ T cells from PBMCs. The receptor source for this set is a human donor in good health (CMV status not recorded). Some clones in this sample may be carry-over from other donors' samples. Both conserved end residues are trimmed from each CDR3. Where a row states a size, it is once, few, many or the class of an expanded clone; other rows omit it.

CDR3 protein: ASKELAGGRDEQF
V gene: TRBV19
clone size: .
J gene: TRBJ2-1

CDR3 protein: ASSVRREEKLF
V gene: TRBV19
clone size: many
J gene: TRBJ1-4

CDR3 protein: ASSQKKDSGTGELF
V gene: TRBV4-1
clone size: .
J gene: TRBJ2-2

CDR3 protein: SVASAGELF
V gene: TRBV29-1
clone size: .
J gene: TRBJ2-2

CDR3 protein: ASSLKWGAGVEQY
V gene: TRBV7-6
clone size: many
J gene: TRBJ2-7

CDR3 protein: ASSWDGGYEQY
V gene: TRBV27
clone size: .
J gene: TRBJ2-7

CDR3 protein: ASSYMANTGELF
V gene: TRBV6-5
clone size: .
J gene: TRBJ2-2

CDR3 protein: ASHPDRGWRETQY
V gene: TRBV7-3
clone size: .
J gene: TRBJ2-5

CDR3 protein: AITEVEGSIYGYT
V gene: TRBV10-3
clone size: few
J gene: TRBJ1-2

CDR3 protein: ASSGTAVNEQF
V gene: TRBV4-2
clone size: .
J gene: TRBJ2-1

CDR3 protein: ASSLRQGFYGYT
V gene: TRBV27
clone size: .
J gene: TRBJ1-2

CDR3 protein: ASSPGTGVKAF
V gene: TRBV5-6
clone size: .
J gene: TRBJ1-1

CDR3 protein: ASSLAPTGDYGYT
V gene: TRBV7-9
clone size: many
J gene: TRBJ1-2

CDR3 protein: ASSNTLPRASGANVLT
V gene: TRBV7-9
clone size: .
J gene: TRBJ2-6

CDR3 protein: ASSLVRLGGTEAF
V gene: TRBV7-2
clone size: many
J gene: TRBJ1-1

CDR3 protein: ASGTYQNNEQF
V gene: TRBV12-5
clone size: .
J gene: TRBJ2-1

CDR3 protein: ASSFGQPYNEQF
V gene: TRBV7-9
clone size: many
J gene: TRBJ2-1

CDR3 protein: SARDRVYKNIQY
V gene: TRBV20-1
clone size: .
J gene: TRBJ2-4

CDR3 protein: ASSLPGGGGHSYNEQF
V gene: TRBV5-1
clone size: .
J gene: TRBJ2-1

CDR3 protein: ASSMGSQNTEAF
V gene: TRBV14
clone size: .
J gene: TRBJ1-1

CDR3 protein: ASRDPQGGGSPLH
V gene: TRBV2
clone size: .
J gene: TRBJ1-6

CDR3 protein: SAPTAGGFDEQF
V gene: TRBV20-1
clone size: .
J gene: TRBJ2-1